The 8 T cell receptor beta chains below all came from one sample that was sequenced in a study of shared clonotypes between healthy human individuals. Libraries were prepared by immunoSEQ multiplex PCR; TCRdb keeps only in-frame clonotypes and omits some of them. The sample has approximately 500,000 clones; about 96% are singletons. The sample comprised naive CD4+ T cells sorted from blood. Sample subset: CD45RA+ positively selected. Receptors were obtained from a woman aged 25 to 39 in good health.

The V call is TRBV11-3, the J call TRBJ2-7, with TRBD2 identical over 9 bases. Germline loops: CDR1 SGHNT, CDR2 YENEEA. Unmatched junction bases numbered 4, after V lost 6 bases and J lost 1 base. The CDR3 is made up of 14 amino acids. CDR3 nucleotide sequence: TGTGCCAGCAGGGGACTAGCCGTATCCTACGAGCAGTACTTC. Its protein product is CASRGLAVSYEQYF.

The genes are TRBV6-5 and TRBJ2-5, with a possible D match to TRBD2 (5 bases). This CDR3 is built from 14 residues. Germline V lookup: CDR1 MNHEY, CDR2 SVGAGI. V was cut by 5 bases and J by 7 bases, with 17 bases left in between. The CDR3 protein is CASSSGALLGTQYF. The CDR3 nucleotides read TGTGCCAGCAGTAGCGGCGCTCTACTAGGGACCCAGTACTTC.

V usage is TRBV28 and J usage is TRBJ1-5; D gene uncertain. Per the germline V gene, CDR1 is MDHEN and CDR2 is SYDVKM. The V and J ends lost 5 bases and 3 bases respectively, with 23 bases between them. The CDR3 covers 18 residues. CDR3 residues: CASSTQRTGGRLNQPQHF. CDR3 in DNA: TGTGCCAGCAGTACCCAACGGACGGGAGGGCGACTCAATCAGCCCCAGCATTTT.

For this clone: In the same sample, other DNA sequences code for this CDR3. This chain joins TRBV11-2 and TRBJ2-7, with 8 nucleotides matching TRBD1. CDR3 length: 14 amino acids. Germline CDR1 reads SGHAT; CDR2 reads FQNNGV. Trimming took 4 bases from V and 0 from J; bases not matched to a gene: 2. The CDR3 DNA sequence: TGTGCCAGCAGCTCCGACAGGGGCTCCTACGAGCAGTACTTC. Protein sequence: CASSSDRGSYEQYF.

The CDR3 is CASSVQGATNEKLFF. The CDR3 bases are TGTGCCAGCAGTGTACAGGGGGCCACTAATGAAAAACTGTTTTTT. The rearrangement links TRBV28 to TRBJ1-4; 9 bases match TRBD1. The CDR3 runs 15 residues. Germline CDR1 is MDHEN and CDR2 is SYDVKM. The V gene end was trimmed by 5 bases and the J gene end by 2 bases; junction bases not matched to a gene: 3.

V usage is TRBV6-5 and J usage is TRBJ2-5; possibly TRBD2 for D (7 bases). Between the trimmed V and J ends, which lost 4 bases and 9 bases, there was a span of 12 bases. This CDR3 is built from 12 residues. The germline V gene has CDR1 MNHEY and CDR2 SVGAGI. DNA of the CDR3: TGTGCCAGCAGTTTTAGGGAGGGGGCCCAGTACTTC. It is translated as CASSFREGAQYF.

The chain is built from TRBV7-8 and TRBJ1-1; D is unclear. The germline CDR1 and CDR2 sequences are SGHVS and FQNEAQ. There are 13 residues in the CDR3. Trimming cost V 5 bases and J 1 base, with 8 bases left between them. The CDR3 spells CASSLQQNTEAFF. CDR3 in DNA: TGTGCCAGCAGCCTACAGCAGAACACTGAAGCTTTCTTT.

CDR3 residues: CASSYRGPYEQYF. The CDR3 bases are TGTGCCAGCAGTTACAGGGGTCCCTACGAGCAGTACTTC. The rearrangement uses TRBV6-6 and TRBJ2-5, with D tentatively TRBD1 (5 bases). The J call may be faulty, since TRBJ2-7 better matches the DNA end. CDR3 size: 13 residues. Germline CDR1 and CDR2: MNHNY and SVGAGI (reference sequence).